This T cell receptor (beta chain) was found in a study of tumor-infiltrating lymphocytes in primary liver carcinoma. CDR1 and CDR2 (germline): MDHEN, SYDVKM. CDR3 length: 12 residues. Trimming pared 2 bases from V and 2 bases from J, leaving 4 bases between. From about 19-30 mg of unsorted bulk tissue, DNA and RNA were co-extracted together. The investigators made TCR beta cDNA from about 500 ng total RNA, using a constant-region primer. TCR beta libraries came from three nested multiplex PCR rounds using slightly modified ARM-PCR. Primers for the first two PCR rounds were TRBV1-TRBV30 forward primers and a C-beta reverse primer (10 cycles per round). MiXCR, run by TCRdb on the multiplex PCR reads, gives a single entry per CDR3 protein. The repertoire has about 120,000 distinct CDR3 sequences, around 62% of them found once; the top ten carry roughly 8.8%.

Sample: liver tumor tissue from sampling region 1. As to subset: tumor region T1, superior pole. This clonotype was obtained from a woman aged 60-75 years with primary liver carcinoma and hepatitis B virus infection. This chain links TRBV28 with TRBJ2-7; D gene unclear. Here the CDR3 reads CASSLNTYEQYF. CDR3 bases: TGTGCCAGCAGTTTAAATACCTACGAGCAGTACTTC.